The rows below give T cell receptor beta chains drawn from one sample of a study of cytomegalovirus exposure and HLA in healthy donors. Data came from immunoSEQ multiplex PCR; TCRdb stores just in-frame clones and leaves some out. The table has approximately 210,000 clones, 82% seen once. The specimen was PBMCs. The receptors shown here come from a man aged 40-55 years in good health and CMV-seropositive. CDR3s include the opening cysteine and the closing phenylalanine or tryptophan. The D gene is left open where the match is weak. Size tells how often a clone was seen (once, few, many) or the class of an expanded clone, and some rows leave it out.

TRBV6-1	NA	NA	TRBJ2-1	TGTGCCAGCCGGGGGAGCTCCTACAATGAGCAGTTCTTC	CASRGSSYNEQFF
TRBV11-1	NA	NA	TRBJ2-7	TGTGCCAGCAGCCCGAGGCAGGGGTCCCAAACTTACTCCTACGAGCAGTACTTC	CASSPRQGSQTYSYEQYF
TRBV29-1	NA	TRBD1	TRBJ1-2	TGCAGCGTTGAGGCGGGACAGTCCGCCGATGGCTACACCTTC	CSVEAGQSADGYTF
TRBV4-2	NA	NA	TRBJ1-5	TGTGCCAGCAGCCAAGAAGGGGGGCCCCAGCATTTT	CASSQEGGPQHF
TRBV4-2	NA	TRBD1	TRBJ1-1	TGTGCCAGCAGGCCGGGACAGAGTGAGAAAGCTTTCTTT	CASRPGQSEKAFF
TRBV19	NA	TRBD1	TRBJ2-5	TGTGCCAGTAGTATTAGCAGGGGGTTGGAGACCCAGTACTTC	CASSISRGLETQYF
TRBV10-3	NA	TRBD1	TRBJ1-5	TGTGCCATCAGTCCCGGGACAGGGGGTCAACAGCCCCAGCATTTT	CAISPGTGGQQPQHF
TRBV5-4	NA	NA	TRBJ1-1	TGTGCCAGCAGCTTGGACAGGGAGGGCACTGAAGCTTTCTTT	CASSLDREGTEAFF
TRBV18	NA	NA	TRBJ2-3	TGTGCCAGCTCACCGGTCGAAAGACAGCTTAGCACAGATACGCAGTATTTT	CASSPVERQLSTDTQYF
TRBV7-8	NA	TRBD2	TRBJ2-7	TGTGCCAGCAGCTTAGCAGCGGGAGGGCTGTATTCCTACGAGCAGTACTTC	CASSLAAGGLYSYEQYF
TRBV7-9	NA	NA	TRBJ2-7	TGTGCCAGCAGCTCAACCACTAGACAAGCCTACGAGCAGTACTTC	CASSSTTRQAYEQYF
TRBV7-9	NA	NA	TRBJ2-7	TGTGCCAGCAGCTTGGGGCGAACCTCCTACGAGCAGTACTTC	CASSLGRTSYEQYF
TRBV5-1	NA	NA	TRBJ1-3	TGCGCCAGCAGCTTCTCCACTGAGGGAAACACCATATATTTT	CASSFSTEGNTIYF
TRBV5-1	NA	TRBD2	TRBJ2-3	TGCGCCAGCAGCTTCGCAGGACTAGCGAGCACAGATACGCAGTATTTT	CASSFAGLASTDTQYF
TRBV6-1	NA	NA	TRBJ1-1	TGTGCCAGCAGCCCCATGTTAGCTGAAGCTTTCTTT	CASSPMLAEAFF
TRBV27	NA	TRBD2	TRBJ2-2	TGTGCCAGCAGTTTCATTTCCCTAGCGGGAGGGGACACCGGGGAGCTGTTTTTT	CASSFISLAGGDTGELFF
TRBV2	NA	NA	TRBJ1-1	TGTGCCAGCAGTAGTACGGGACTGCTGATGAACACTGAAGCTTTCTTT	CASSSTGLLMNTEAFF
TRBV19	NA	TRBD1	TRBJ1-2	TGTGCCAGTGGGAAGGACAGGGGGCTTGACAACTATGGCTACACCTTC	CASGKDRGLDNYGYTF
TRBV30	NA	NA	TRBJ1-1	TGTGCCTGGAGTTACAGGGTTGAGACTGAAGCTTTCTTT	CAWSYRVETEAFF
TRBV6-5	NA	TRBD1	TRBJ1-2	TGTGCCAGCAGCCTGACAGGGGCCAACTATGGCTACACCTTC	CASSLTGANYGYTF
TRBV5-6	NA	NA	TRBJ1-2	TGTGCCAGCAGCTTCAGAGGTGGCTACACCTTC	CASSFRGGYTF
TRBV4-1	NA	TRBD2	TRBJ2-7	TGCGCCAGCAGCCAAGAAACTAGCGTAAGACTCTACGAGCAGTACTTC	CASSQETSVRLYEQYF
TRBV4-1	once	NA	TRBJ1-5	TGCGCCAGCAGCCGAGGCTCCAATCAGCCCCAGCATTTT	CASSRGSNQPQHF
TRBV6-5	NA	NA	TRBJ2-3	TGTGCCAGCAGTTACGGGGCGCACTTCACAGATACGCAGTATTTT	CASSYGAHFTDTQYF
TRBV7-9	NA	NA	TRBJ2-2	TGTGCCAGCCCGACAGTTTTAACCGGGGAGCTGTTTTTT	CASPTVLTGELFF
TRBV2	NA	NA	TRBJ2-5	TGTGCCAGCAGCCAGGGACTTTTTCAAGAGACCCAGTACTTC	CASSQGLFQETQYF
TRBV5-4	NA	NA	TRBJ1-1	TGTGCCAGCAGAGACGACTGGGGCGACACTGAAGCTTTCTTT	CASRDDWGDTEAFF
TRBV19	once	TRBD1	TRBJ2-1	TGTGCCAGTATGGGGGACAGGGGGCCAGGTGAGCAGTTCTTC	CASMGDRGPGEQFF
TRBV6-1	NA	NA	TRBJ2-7	TGTGCCAGCAGACAAATCAGGGATGCGCACGAGCAGTACTTC	CASRQIRDAHEQYF
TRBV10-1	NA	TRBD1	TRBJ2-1	TGCGCCAGCAGTGAGTCGGCGAGGACAGGCACCTACAATGAGCAGTTCTTC	CASSESARTGTYNEQFF
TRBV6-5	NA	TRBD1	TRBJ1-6	TGTGCCAGCAGGCGGGACAGCTCGTATAATTCACCCCTCCACTTT	CASRRDSSYNSPLHF
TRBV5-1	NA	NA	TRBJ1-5	TGCGCCAGCAGCGGGGGGGTCCCCGGTGATCAGCCCCAGCATTTT	CASSGGVPGDQPQHF
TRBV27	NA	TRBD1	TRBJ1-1	TGTGCCAGCAGGGGACAGGGGAGCACTGAAGCTTTCTTT	CASRGQGSTEAFF
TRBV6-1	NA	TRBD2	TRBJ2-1	TGTGCCAGCAGTGAAACTATGGGACTAGCGGGACCCTACAATGAGCAGTTCTTC	CASSETMGLAGPYNEQFF
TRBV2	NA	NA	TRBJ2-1	TGTGCCAGCAGCGCAGGGGGGTACCGCAATGAGCAGTTCTTC	CASSAGGYRNEQFF
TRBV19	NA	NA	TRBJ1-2	TGTGCCAGTGCTCTCACAGGGAAAAACTATGGCTACACCTTC	CASALTGKNYGYTF
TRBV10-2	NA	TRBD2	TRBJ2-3	TGCGCCAGCAGTGAGTCAAGGACTAGCGGTACAGATACGCAGTATTTT	CASSESRTSGTDTQYF
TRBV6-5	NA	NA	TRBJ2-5	TGTGCCAGCAGTATGGGTGGAGGGGAAGAGACCCAGTACTTC	CASSMGGGEETQYF
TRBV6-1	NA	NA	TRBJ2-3	TGTGCCAGCAGACAGTTCCAAAGCACAGATACGCAGTATTTT	CASRQFQSTDTQYF
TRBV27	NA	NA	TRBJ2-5	TGTGCCAGCAGTCCCCGGTTACAAGAGACCCAGTACTTC	CASSPRLQETQYF
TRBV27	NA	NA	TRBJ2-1	TGTGCCAGCAGTTTACAGGATTCCTACAATGAGCAGTTCTTC	CASSLQDSYNEQFF